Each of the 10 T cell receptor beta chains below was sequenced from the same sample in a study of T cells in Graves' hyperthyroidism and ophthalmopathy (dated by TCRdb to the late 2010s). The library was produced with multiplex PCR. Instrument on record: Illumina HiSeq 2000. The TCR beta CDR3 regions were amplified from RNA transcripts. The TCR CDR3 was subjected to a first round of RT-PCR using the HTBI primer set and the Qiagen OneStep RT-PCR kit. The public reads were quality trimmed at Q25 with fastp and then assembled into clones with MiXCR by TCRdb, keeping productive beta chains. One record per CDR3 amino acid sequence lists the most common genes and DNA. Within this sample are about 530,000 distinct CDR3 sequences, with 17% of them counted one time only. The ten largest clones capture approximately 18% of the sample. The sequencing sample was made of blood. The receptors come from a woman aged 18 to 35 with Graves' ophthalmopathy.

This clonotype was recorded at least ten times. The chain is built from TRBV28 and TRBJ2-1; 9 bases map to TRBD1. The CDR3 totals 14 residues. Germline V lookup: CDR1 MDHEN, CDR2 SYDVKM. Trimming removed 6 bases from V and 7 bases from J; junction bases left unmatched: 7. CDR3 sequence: CASRGQGDWNEQFF. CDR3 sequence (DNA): TGTGCCAGCAGGGGACAGGGAGATTGGAATGAGCAGTTCTTC.

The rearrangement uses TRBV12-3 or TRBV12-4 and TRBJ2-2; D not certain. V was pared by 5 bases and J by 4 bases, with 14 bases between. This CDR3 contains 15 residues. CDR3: CASSHQSSVTGELFF. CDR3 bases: TGTGCCAGCAGTCACCAGTCGAGCGTCACCGGGGAGCTGTTTTTT.

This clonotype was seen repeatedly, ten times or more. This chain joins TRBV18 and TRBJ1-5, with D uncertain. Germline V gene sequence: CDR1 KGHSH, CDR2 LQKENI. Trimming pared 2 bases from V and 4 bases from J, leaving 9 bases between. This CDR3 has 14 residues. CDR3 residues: CASSPSRENQPQHF. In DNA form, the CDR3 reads TGTGCCAGCTCACCAAGTAGGGAAAATCAGCCCCAGCATTTT.

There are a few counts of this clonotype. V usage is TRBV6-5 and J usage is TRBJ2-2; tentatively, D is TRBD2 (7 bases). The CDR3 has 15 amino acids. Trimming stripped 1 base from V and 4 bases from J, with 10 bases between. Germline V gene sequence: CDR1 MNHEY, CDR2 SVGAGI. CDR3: CASSYWGGGTGELFF. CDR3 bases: TGTGCCAGCAGTTACTGGGGGGGCGGCACCGGGGAGCTGTTTTTT.

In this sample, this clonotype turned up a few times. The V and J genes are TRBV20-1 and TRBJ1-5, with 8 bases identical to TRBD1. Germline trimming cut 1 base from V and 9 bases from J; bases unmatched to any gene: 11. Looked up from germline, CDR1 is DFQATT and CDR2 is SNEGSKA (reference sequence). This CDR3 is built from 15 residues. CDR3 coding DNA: TGCAGTGCTAGAGTTTCAGGGGGCCGGGGTCGGCCCCAGCATTTT. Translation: CSARVSGGRGRPQHF.

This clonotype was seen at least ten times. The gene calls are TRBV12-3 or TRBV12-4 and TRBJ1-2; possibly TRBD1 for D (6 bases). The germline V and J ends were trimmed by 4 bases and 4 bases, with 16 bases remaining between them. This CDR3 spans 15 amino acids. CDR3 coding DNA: TGTGCCAGCAGTTCCGACAGGCTTCTGGGCTATGGCTACACCTTC. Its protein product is CASSSDRLLGYGYTF.

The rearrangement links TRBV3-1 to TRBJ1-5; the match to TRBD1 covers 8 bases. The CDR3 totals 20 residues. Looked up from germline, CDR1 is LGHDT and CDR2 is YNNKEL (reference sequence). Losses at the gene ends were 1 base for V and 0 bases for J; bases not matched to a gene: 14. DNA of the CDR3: TGTGCCAGCAGCCAAGTGGCCCCGGACAGGGACCTGTATAGCAATCAGCCCCAGCATTTT. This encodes CASSQVAPDRDLYSNQPQHF.

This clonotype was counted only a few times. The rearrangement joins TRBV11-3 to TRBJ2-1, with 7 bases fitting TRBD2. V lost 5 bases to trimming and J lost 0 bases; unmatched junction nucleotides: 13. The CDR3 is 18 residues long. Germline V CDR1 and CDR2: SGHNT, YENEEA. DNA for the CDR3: TGTGCCAGCAGCAATACCATCACTAGCGAGAGCTCCTACAATGAGCAGTTCTTC. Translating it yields CASSNTITSESSYNEQFF.

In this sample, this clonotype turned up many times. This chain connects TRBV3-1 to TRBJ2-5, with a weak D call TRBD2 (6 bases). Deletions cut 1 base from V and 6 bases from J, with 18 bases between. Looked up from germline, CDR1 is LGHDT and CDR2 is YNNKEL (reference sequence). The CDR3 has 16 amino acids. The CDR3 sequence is CASSQASGERRQTQYF. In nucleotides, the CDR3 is TGTGCCAGCAGCCAAGCCTCGGGAGAGAGACGTCAGACCCAGTACTTC.

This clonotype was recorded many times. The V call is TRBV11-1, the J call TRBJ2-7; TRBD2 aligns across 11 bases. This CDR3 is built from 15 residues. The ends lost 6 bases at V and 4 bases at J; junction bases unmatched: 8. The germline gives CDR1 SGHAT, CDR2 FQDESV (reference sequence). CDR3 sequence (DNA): TGTGCCAGCAGTTACGGGACTAGCGGAGCTTACGAGCAGTACTTC. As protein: CASSYGTSGAYEQYF.